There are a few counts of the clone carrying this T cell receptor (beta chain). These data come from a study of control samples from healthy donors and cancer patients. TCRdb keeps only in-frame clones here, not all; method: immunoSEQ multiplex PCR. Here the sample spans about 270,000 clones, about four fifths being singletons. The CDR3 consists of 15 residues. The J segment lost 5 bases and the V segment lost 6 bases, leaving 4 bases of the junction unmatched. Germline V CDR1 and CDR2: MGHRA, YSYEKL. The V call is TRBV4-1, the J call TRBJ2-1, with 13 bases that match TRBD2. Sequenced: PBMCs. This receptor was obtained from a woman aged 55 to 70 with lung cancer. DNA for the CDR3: TGCGCCAGCAGACCGGGACTAGCGGGAAACAATGAGCAGTTCTTC. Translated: CASRPGLAGNNEQFF.